This T cell receptor beta chain was retrieved from a study of cytomegalovirus exposure and HLA in healthy donors. The study ran its PCR with 60 Vbeta and 13 Jbeta primers. Original processing notes: In a later analysis, some 10 million of 83 million or so unique beta chains occurred in at least two donors. The assay was immunoSEQ multiplex PCR, and TCRdb's table has in-frame clones only and misses some. V and J calls plus clone size are reproduced from that table; the DNA served to infer D and trimming. The table lists roughly 160,000 clones, roughly 84% of them singletons, with 1% in the top ten. The study's findings and limits: Compared with the roughly 730-donor mean, an Asian-associated ancestry cluster reportedly had fewer N-insertions, according to a later analysis. While the bulk of TCR sequences proved rare, some public TCRs turned up in many donors. Common viral pathogens seemed to be connected with several of the most significant clusters, according to a later analysis.

The CDR3 runs 14 residues. The germline gives CDR1 MDHEN, CDR2 SYDVKM. V was clipped by 5 bases and J by 6 bases, with 16 bases between them. This clone was seen more than once but under ten times. Its specificity is unknown. Input material: PBMCs. This TCR was sampled from a man aged 25-45 years in good health and CMV-seronegative. The gene calls are TRBV28 and TRBJ2-5, with D possibly TRBD1 on 6 matching bases. The DNA of the CDR3 is TGTGCCAGCAGTCGGAACAGGGATGCGAAGACCCAGTACTTC. Its translation: CASSRNRDAKTQYF.